The 3 T cell receptor beta chains listed next were all sequenced from one sample in a study of T cell responses to AZD1222 COVID-19 vaccine. Libraries were prepared by immunoSEQ multiplex PCR; TCRdb keeps only in-frame clonotypes and omits some of them. Of 250,000 to 300,000 clones listed, approximately 94% are singletons. The sample in question was peripheral blood, obtained 28 days after the second AZD1222 dose. The receptor source for this set is an adult who received the AZD1222 COVID-19 vaccine.

This rearrangement joins TRBV2 to TRBJ1-1; no clear D gene. Germline V lookup: CDR1 SNHLY, CDR2 FYNNEI. Trimming left V 4 bases short and J 4 bases short, with 13 bases between. CDR3 length: 14 residues. The CDR3 protein is CASSASGKSTEAFF. CDR3 DNA: TGTGCCAGCAGTGCCTCCGGGAAGAGCACTGAAGCTTTCTTT.

This CDR3 reads CASSGRGGTSGFNEQFF. The CDR3 bases are TGTGCCAGCAGTGGGAGGGGAGGGACTAGCGGGTTTAATGAGCAGTTCTTC. This rearrangement joins TRBV6-1 to TRBJ2-1; 12 bases fit TRBD2. Germline CDR1 and CDR2: MNHNS and SASEGT. With V trimmed by 4 bases and J by 7 bases, 11 bases remained unmatched. The CDR3 totals 17 residues.

The rearrangement uses TRBV2 and TRBJ1-4; 8 bases are shared with TRBD1. J gave up 8 bases and V 6 bases, and 5 bases lay outside the gene matches. Germline CDR1 is SNHLY and CDR2 is FYNNEI. The CDR3 runs 13 residues. The CDR3 loop is CASRGQGIEKLFF. The CDR3 region has the DNA TGTGCCAGCAGAGGACAGGGTATCGAAAAACTGTTTTTT.